The 4 T cell receptor beta chains in this list originate from one sample, sequenced in a study of blood T cell repertoires in COVID-19. Method: immunoSEQ multiplex PCR; TCRdb's copy keeps in-frame clones and lacks some. The sample contains about 39,000 clones, about four fifths of which appear only once. The sample consisted of peripheral blood. These receptors originate from a man over 45 with active or convalescent COVID-19.

The rearrangement uses TRBV9 and TRBJ2-5, with TRBD1 matching over 8 bases. The junction had 7 bases not matched to a gene; V was cut back by 4 bases and J by 2 bases. CDR1 SGDLS and CDR2 YYNGEE come from the germline V gene. This CDR3 has 15 amino acids. The CDR3 sequence: CASSPPGGLQETQYF. Written as DNA, the CDR3 is TGTGCCAGCAGCCCTCCAGGGGGCTTACAAGAGACCCAGTACTTC.

V gene TRBV27 combines with J gene TRBJ2-5, with D hard to call. V was shortened by 6 bases and J by 3 bases, with 26 bases between the two germline ends. This CDR3 has 18 residues. CDR1 and CDR2 from the germline V gene are MNHEY and SMNVEV (reference sequence). CDR3 nucleotide sequence: TGTGCCAGCAGCCTATCGAGAACCGCCACTCGCCGAAAAGAGACCCAGTACTTC. Translation gives CASSLSRTATRRKETQYF.

The V and J genes are TRBV18 and TRBJ1-2; 9 bases agree with TRBD1. This CDR3 comprises 13 residues. Germline assignment: CDR1 KGHSH and CDR2 LQKENI. V was pared by 3 bases and J by 8 bases, with 4 bases of the junction left unmatched. This CDR3 is CASSPGTGNGYTF. CDR3 sequence (DNA): TGTGCCAGCTCACCCGGGACAGGGAACGGCTACACCTTC.

The rearrangement joins TRBV14 to TRBJ1-4; 7 positions agree with TRBD1. V shed 4 bases and J 5 bases; nucleotides not matched to a gene: 10. This CDR3 region has 16 residues. CDR1 is SGHDN and CDR2 is FVKESK in the germline V gene. CDR3 in DNA: TGTGCCAGCAGCCCCTCCTGGGCAGGGGGGAATGAAAAACTGTTTTTT. This codes for CASSPSWAGGNEKLFF. Variable domain in full (rest from reference TRBV14 and TRBJ1-4): EAGVTQFPSHSVIEKGQTVTLRCDPISGHDNLYWYRRVMGKEIKFLLHFVKESKQDESGMPNNRFLAERTGGTYSTLKVQPAELEDSGVYFCASSPSWAGGNEKLFFGSGTQLSVL.